The rows below give T cell receptor beta chains drawn from one sample of a study of cytomegalovirus exposure and HLA in healthy donors. Data came from immunoSEQ multiplex PCR; TCRdb stores just in-frame clones and leaves some out. The sample records around 190,000 clones, around 78% being singletons. Material: PBMCs. These receptors were obtained from a woman aged 25 to 45 in good health and CMV-seropositive. Each CDR3 is given with its conserved first and last residue. D genes are given only for firm matches. Not all rows give a size; the values are once, few, many and, for expanded clones, a class.

NA	TRBV4-2	TRBJ2-7	15	NA	CASSQEAEGSYEQYF	TGTGCCAGCAGCCAAGAGGCGGAGGGCTCCTACGAGCAGTACTTC
NA	TRBV5-5	TRBJ1-4	16	TRBD1	CASSLNPGTENEKLFF	TGTGCCAGCAGCCTAAACCCCGGGACAGAGAATGAAAAACTGTTTTTT
NA	TRBV7-2	TRBJ1-1	13	NA	CASSLGRNTEAFF	TGTGCCAGCAGCTTAGGTAGGAACACTGAAGCTTTCTTT
few	TRBV7-3	TRBJ1-1	13	NA	CASSSDRNTEAFF	TGTGCCAGCAGCTCCGACAGGAACACTGAAGCTTTCTTT
NA	TRBV5-5	TRBJ1-5	15	NA	CASSLYGRGGQPQHF	TGTGCCAGCAGCTTGTACGGCAGGGGTGGGCAGCCCCAGCATTTT
NA	TRBV12-2	TRBJ1-5	14	NA	CASRVQGLNQPQHF	TGTGCAAGTCGAGTCCAGGGTCTCAATCAGCCCCAGCATTTT
NA	TRBV5-1	TRBJ1-1	19	TRBD1	CASSLAPPGQGAGNTEAFF	TGCGCCAGCAGCTTGGCCCCCCCGGGACAGGGGGCAGGGAACACTGAAGCTTTCTTT
NA	TRBV10-3	TRBJ1-2	15	TRBD1	CAISDRDRANYGYTF	TGTGCCATCAGTGATAGGGACAGGGCTAACTATGGCTACACCTTC
NA	TRBV6-5	TRBJ2-7	15	TRBD2	CASSYGRGASYEQYF	TGTGCCAGCAGTTACGGGCGGGGGGCCTCCTACGAGCAGTACTTC
NA	TRBV9	TRBJ2-3	15	TRBD2	CASSETSGYTDTQYF	TGTGCCAGCAGCGAGACTAGCGGATACACAGATACGCAGTATTTT
NA	TRBV25-1	TRBJ2-2	14	NA	CASSAGFGTGELFF	TGTGCCAGCAGTGCAGGGTTTGGCACCGGGGAGCTGTTTTTT
NA	TRBV9	TRBJ2-7	14	NA	CASSVHPASHEQYF	TGTGCCAGCAGCGTCCATCCCGCGTCCCACGAGCAGTACTTC